Listed here are 18 T cell receptor beta chains from one sample, sequenced in a study of cytomegalovirus exposure and HLA in healthy donors. The PCR used 60 Vbeta and 13 Jbeta primers. Method: immunoSEQ multiplex PCR; TCRdb's copy keeps in-frame clones and lacks some. The table shows around 130,000 clones, with approximately 69% occurring only once. The sample comprised PBMCs. The receptors derive from a man in his forties in good health and CMV-seropositive.

The genes are TRBV19 and TRBJ1-6, with 10 bases fitting TRBD1. The CDR3 runs 16 residues. Looked up from germline, CDR1 is LNHDA and CDR2 is SQIVND (reference sequence). The trim removed 4 bases at V and 7 bases at J, leaving 7 bases unmatched. CDR3 protein: CASSTRDRGDNSPLHF. Written as DNA, the CDR3 is TGTGCCAGTAGTACGCGGGACAGGGGCGACAATTCACCCCTCCACTTT.

The chain carries TRBV6-5 and TRBJ1-2, with TRBD1 as a possible D gene (6 bases). The CDR3 spans 15 residues. With 0 bases removed from V and 7 bases from J, the gap between germline ends came to 15 bases. Germline-derived CDR1 and CDR2 are MNHEY and SVGAGI. CDR3: CASSYSTGGAGGYTF. CDR3 coding DNA: TGTGCCAGCAGTTACTCCACCGGGGGGGCCGGTGGCTACACCTTC.

As regards this clone: The same CDR3 is also encoded by other DNA sequences in this sample. The rearrangement uses TRBV10-3 and TRBJ2-3; TRBD2 is a possible D gene (7 bases). Between the trimmed V and J ends, which lost 8 bases and 6 bases, there was a span of 21 bases. Germline CDR1 ENHRY, CDR2 SYGVKD. The CDR3 spans 15 residues. The CDR3 nucleotides are TGTGCCATCTTGGGGGGGACATCGGAGGCGGATACGCAGTATTTT. Its translation is CAILGGTSEADTQYF.

The chain uses TRBV6-1 and TRBJ1-5, with D perhaps matching TRBD1 (5 bases). The V gene's germline CDR1 is MNHNS and CDR2 SASEGT. V lost 7 bases to trimming and J lost 6 bases, with 16 bases between them. The CDR3 has 14 amino acids. In nucleotides, the CDR3 is TGTGCCAGCACTCAAGCGGGGGGAACTCAGCCCCAGCATTTT. The encoded protein is CASTQAGGTQPQHF.

The CDR3 DNA is TGTGCCAGCAGCTTAGTCGGTGGAGGACAGCCCCAGCATTTT. Its protein product is CASSLVGGGQPQHF. The rearrangement uses TRBV7-2 and TRBJ1-5; D ambiguous. The CDR3 loop spans 14 amino acids. Deletions cut 1 base from V and 7 bases from J, with 11 bases between. Germline CDR1 SGHTA, CDR2 FQGNSA.

The V gene is TRBV10-3, the J gene TRBJ1-4; D call uncertain. Trimming shortened V by 0 bases and J by 7 bases, and 3 bases separated the two germline ends. The CDR3 runs to 12 residues. Germline V gene lookup returns CDR1 ENHRY and CDR2 SYGVKD. CDR3 loop: CAISESSEKLFF. CDR3 bases: TGTGCCATCAGTGAGTCGAGTGAAAAACTGTTTTTT.

This clone was counted once. This rearrangement joins TRBV29-1 to TRBJ2-2; perhaps TRBD1 as D (6 bases). The germline gives CDR1 SQVTM, CDR2 ANQGSEA. CDR3 length: 15 residues. Trimming took off 7 bases at V and 2 bases at J, with 17 bases between the two ends. The CDR3 nucleotides are TGCAGCGGAGATCCGGACAGAGAAAACACCGGGGAGCTGTTTTTT. It translates to CSGDPDRENTGELFF.

The genes are TRBV27 and TRBJ1-2; TRBD1 matches 11 bases. V was clipped by 0 bases and J by 8 bases; unmatched bases: 11. The CDR3 contains 17 residues. Germline CDR1 is MNHEY and CDR2 is SMNVEV (reference sequence). CDR3 in amino acids: CASSLSGQGALGRGYTF. The CDR3 DNA sequence: TGTGCCAGCAGTTTATCCGGACAGGGGGCGCTCGGTCGAGGCTACACCTTC.

V is TRBV25-1 and J is TRBJ1-4; a possible D gene is TRBD1 (5 bases). The CDR3 has 15 amino acids. Germline values: CDR1 MGHDK, CDR2 SYGVNS. V shed 1 base and J shed 8 bases, with 14 bases lying between them. Written as DNA, the CDR3 is TGTGCCAGCAGTGAATTATTAGGGCGGGACGAAAAACTGTTTTTT. Amino acids: CASSELLGRDEKLFF.

V and J are TRBV15 and TRBJ2-7; 8 nucleotides line up with TRBD2. Germline V lookup: CDR1 LNHNV, CDR2 YYDKDF (reference sequence). There are 12 residues in the CDR3. J lost 6 bases, V lost 5 bases, and 3 bases had no gene match. The CDR3 DNA reads TGTGCCACCAGCCCACGGGGGGGCGAGCAGTACTTC. This sequence encodes CATSPRGGEQYF.

This sequence joins TRBV5-1 and TRBJ1-4, with D perhaps TRBD1 (5 bases). The ends were cut back, 0 bases at V and 6 bases at J, with 12 bases in the middle. The CDR3 is made up of 15 amino acids. The germline V gene has CDR1 SGHRS and CDR2 YFSETQ. This chain's CDR3 is CASSLVMSGDEKLFF. CDR3 coding DNA: TGCGCCAGCAGCTTGGTGATGTCGGGGGATGAAAAACTGTTTTTT.

V is TRBV5-1 and J is TRBJ2-3; a possible D gene is TRBD2 (6 bases). CDR3 length: 18 amino acids. Trimming pared 4 bases from V and 5 bases from J, leaving 26 bases between. The germline V gene has CDR1 SGHRS and CDR2 YFSETQ. CDR3 DNA sequence: TGCGCCAGCAGCCCCGGGGGTGGGTTAAGCCCCAACCGAGATACGCAGTATTTT. Translated: CASSPGGGLSPNRDTQYF.

This clone has just a few counts. The chain couples TRBV6-5 to TRBJ2-5; the match to TRBD1 covers 7 bases. There are 14 residues in the CDR3. The V gene's germline CDR1 is MNHEY and CDR2 SVGAGI. Trimming removed 3 bases from V and 5 bases from J; junction bases left unmatched: 6. In DNA form, the CDR3 reads TGTGCCAGCAGTTATAGGACAGGTTGGGAGACCCAGTACTTC. Its protein product is CASSYRTGWETQYF.

V usage is TRBV27 and J usage is TRBJ2-5; TRBD1 aligns across 11 bases. The J call may be wrong; the DNA end is better matched by TRBJ2-7. There are 14 residues in the CDR3. Germline CDR1 is MNHEY and CDR2 is SMNVEV (reference sequence). The CDR3 sequence: CASSGQGAGGEQYF. CDR3 sequence (DNA): TGTGCCAGCAGCGGACAGGGGGCTGGAGGCGAGCAGTACTTC.

The chain has TRBV28 and TRBJ2-7; tentatively, D is TRBD2 (5 bases). V was clipped by 6 bases and J by 1 base, with 13 bases between them. Looked up from germline, CDR1 is MDHEN and CDR2 is SYDVKM. The CDR3 is 14 amino acids. The CDR3 bases are TGTGCCAGCAGGGAAATAGCGCGGTCCTACGAGCAGTACTTC. Translated: CASREIARSYEQYF.

The chain joins TRBV7-9 to TRBJ1-1; TRBD1 agrees at 7 bases. The CDR3 has 14 residues. Unmatched junction bases numbered 8, after V lost 5 bases and J lost 5 bases. CDR1 and CDR2 (germline): SEHNR, FQNEAQ (reference sequence). CDR3 in DNA: TGTGCCAGCAGCCCCGGACAGGAGGATACTGAAGCTTTCTTT. Its protein is CASSPGQEDTEAFF. The full variable domain, its missing parts supplied by reference TRBV7-9 and TRBJ1-1, is DTGVSQNPRHKITKRGQNVTFRCDPISEHNRLYWYRQTLGQGPEFLTYFQNEAQLEKSRLLSDRFSAERPKGSFSTLEIQRTEQGDSAMYLCASSPGQEDTEAFFGQGTRLTVV.

This chain uses TRBV27 with TRBJ2-2; TRBD2 matches 7 bases. The CDR3 runs 13 residues. CDR1 MNHEY and CDR2 SMNVEV come from the germline V gene (reference sequence). The ends lost 5 bases at V and 6 bases at J; junction bases unmatched: 3. Here the CDR3 reads CASSTGGPGELFF. DNA for the CDR3: TGTGCCAGCAGTACGGGGGGTCCCGGGGAGCTGTTTTTT.

The chain carries TRBV5-1 and TRBJ1-1, with a possible D match to TRBD1 (5 bases). The V and J ends lost 1 base and 0 bases respectively, with 7 bases between them. The CDR3 contains 14 residues. Germline V CDR1 and CDR2: SGHRS, YFSETQ. CDR3 DNA sequence: TGCGCCAGCAGCTTGCAGGGAATGAACACTGAAGCTTTCTTT. The encoded protein is CASSLQGMNTEAFF. Supplemented by reference TRBV5-1 and TRBJ1-1, the full variable domain reads KAGVTQTPRYLIKTRGQQVTLSCSPISGHRSVSWYQQTPGQGLQFLFEYFSETQRNKGNFPGRFSGRQFSNSRSEMNVSTLELGDSALYLCASSLQGMNTEAFFGQGTRLTVV.